These T cell receptor beta chains were read from a single sample in a study of T cell responses to AZD1222 COVID-19 vaccine. Method: immunoSEQ multiplex PCR; TCRdb's copy keeps in-frame clones and lacks some. The table shows under 200,000 clones, with about 89% occurring only once. Sample: peripheral blood, taken on day 0 of AZD1222 vaccination. The receptors come from an adult in good health. Each CDR3 is given with its conserved first and last residue. The D gene is left open where the match is weak. A clone size is listed for some rows: how often the clone was seen (once, few, many), or a class if it is expanded.

J gene: TRBJ1-1; D gene: NA; clone size: few; V gene: TRBV28; CDR3 DNA: TGTGCCAGCAGTTCCAACACTGAAGCTTTCTTT; CDR3 protein: CASSSNTEAFF
J gene: TRBJ2-7; D gene: NA; clone size: NA; V gene: TRBV4-3; CDR3 DNA: TGCGCCAGCAGCCAGGTCTGGGGAGGAACCTACGAGCAGTACTTC; CDR3 protein: CASSQVWGGTYEQYF
J gene: TRBJ2-7; D gene: NA; clone size: NA; V gene: TRBV5-1; CDR3 DNA: TGCGCCAGCAGCTTGTTGGGGGGTACCTACGAGCAGTACTTC; CDR3 protein: CASSLLGGTYEQYF
J gene: TRBJ2-7; D gene: NA; clone size: few; V gene: TRBV2; CDR3 DNA: TGTGCCAGCAGTGATGTCGGGTTTGAGAGGATGTACGAGCAGTACTTC; CDR3 protein: CASSDVGFERMYEQYF
J gene: TRBJ1-2; D gene: NA; clone size: NA; V gene: TRBV19; CDR3 DNA: TGTGCCAGTAGTGTACAGGTTTCGAACTATGGCTACACCTTC; CDR3 protein: CASSVQVSNYGYTF
J gene: TRBJ2-1; D gene: NA; clone size: NA; V gene: TRBV27; CDR3 DNA: TGTGCCAGCAGTTTAGGCGGGCCGATCTACAATGAGCAGTTCTTC; CDR3 protein: CASSLGGPIYNEQFF
J gene: TRBJ1-2; D gene: NA; clone size: NA; V gene: TRBV6-2/TRBV6-3; CDR3 DNA: TGTGCCAGCAGTTGGGACGGGAACTATGGCTACACCTTC; CDR3 protein: CASSWDGNYGYTF
J gene: TRBJ2-5; D gene: TRBD2; clone size: NA; V gene: TRBV5-6; CDR3 DNA: TGTGCCAGCAGCTTGGGACTAGCCGACCAAGAGACCCAGTACTTC; CDR3 protein: CASSLGLADQETQYF
J gene: TRBJ2-2; D gene: NA; clone size: NA; V gene: TRBV7-2; CDR3 DNA: TGTGCCAGCAGCTTAGCGCTCAACACCGGGGAGCTGTTTTTT; CDR3 protein: CASSLALNTGELFF
J gene: TRBJ1-1; D gene: NA; clone size: NA; V gene: TRBV19; CDR3 DNA: TGTGCCAGTGCGTTTAGCGAGAACACTGAAGCTTTCTTT; CDR3 protein: CASAFSENTEAFF
J gene: TRBJ2-3; D gene: TRBD2; clone size: NA; V gene: TRBV4-1; CDR3 DNA: TGCGCCAGCAGCCAAGATCAGCGGGGGGTCACAGATACGCAGTATTTT; CDR3 protein: CASSQDQRGVTDTQYF
J gene: TRBJ1-5; D gene: NA; clone size: NA; V gene: TRBV27; CDR3 DNA: TGTGCCGGGGATCAGCCCCAGCATTTT; CDR3 protein: CAGDQPQHF
J gene: TRBJ1-3; D gene: NA; clone size: NA; V gene: TRBV28; CDR3 DNA: TGTGCCAGCAGTTTTATGGGGGGCTCTGGAAACACCATATATTTT; CDR3 protein: CASSFMGGSGNTIYF
J gene: TRBJ2-1; D gene: NA; clone size: NA; V gene: TRBV14; CDR3 DNA: TGTGCCAGCAGCCAAGACCTCGGCGGGGGCGAGCAGTTCTTC; CDR3 protein: CASSQDLGGGEQFF
J gene: TRBJ2-1; D gene: TRBD2; clone size: NA; V gene: TRBV28; CDR3 DNA: TGTGCCAGCAGTTCACTAGCGGGAGTTTACAATGAGCAGTTCTTC; CDR3 protein: CASSSLAGVYNEQFF
J gene: TRBJ2-1; D gene: TRBD2; clone size: NA; V gene: TRBV11-2; CDR3 DNA: TGTGCCAGCAGCCCCTACCCCGGGACTAGCTCCTACAATGAGCAGTTCTTC; CDR3 protein: CASSPYPGTSSYNEQFF
J gene: TRBJ1-6; D gene: TRBD1; clone size: NA; V gene: TRBV28; CDR3 DNA: TGTGCCAGCAAGGACAGGGGGCATGGAAATTCACCCCTCCACTTT; CDR3 protein: CASKDRGHGNSPLHF
J gene: TRBJ1-1; D gene: NA; clone size: once; V gene: TRBV5-1; CDR3 DNA: TGCGCCAGCACCCCCGGGGCGGGTGGGACTGAAGCTTTCTTT; CDR3 protein: CASTPGAGGTEAFF
J gene: TRBJ2-7; D gene: NA; clone size: NA; V gene: TRBV7-8; CDR3 DNA: TGTGCCAGCAGCTCCCCCAACGAGCAGTACTTC; CDR3 protein: CASSSPNEQYF
J gene: TRBJ1-6; D gene: NA; clone size: NA; V gene: TRBV15; CDR3 DNA: TGTGCCACCAGCAGAGATCTAGGGAATAATTCACCCCTCCACTTT; CDR3 protein: CATSRDLGNNSPLHF
J gene: TRBJ2-5; D gene: NA; clone size: NA; V gene: TRBV7-9; CDR3 DNA: TGTGCCAGCAGCCCCTTGGACACCCAAGAGACCCAGTACTTC; CDR3 protein: CASSPLDTQETQYF
J gene: TRBJ1-1; D gene: NA; clone size: NA; V gene: TRBV19; CDR3 DNA: TGTGCCAGTATGGCAGATACAACCTGGACTGAAGCTTTCTTT; CDR3 protein: CASMADTTWTEAFF
J gene: TRBJ1-2; D gene: NA; clone size: NA; V gene: TRBV30; CDR3 DNA: TGTGCCTGGAGCCTTTCAGGACAGTATGGCTACACCTTC; CDR3 protein: CAWSLSGQYGYTF
J gene: TRBJ2-7; D gene: NA; clone size: NA; V gene: TRBV6-5; CDR3 DNA: TGTGCCAGCAGCTCGGGAGATGGTTTGAGCAAGCAGTACTTC; CDR3 protein: CASSSGDGLSKQYF
J gene: TRBJ1-1; D gene: NA; clone size: NA; V gene: TRBV30; CDR3 DNA: TGTGCCTGGAGTGATAGTCTGGGCTCCACTGAAGCTTTCTTT; CDR3 protein: CAWSDSLGSTEAFF
J gene: TRBJ2-7; D gene: TRBD1; clone size: NA; V gene: TRBV3-1/TRBV3-2; CDR3 DNA: TGTGCCAGCAGTCAGGGACAGGGGATTTACGAGCAGTACTTC; CDR3 protein: CASSQGQGIYEQYF
J gene: TRBJ2-7; D gene: TRBD1; clone size: NA; V gene: TRBV6-2/TRBV6-3; CDR3 DNA: TGTGCCAGCAGTTACGCCGGGACAGGGATGACCTACGAGCAGTACTTC; CDR3 protein: CASSYAGTGMTYEQYF
J gene: TRBJ1-1; D gene: NA; clone size: NA; V gene: TRBV25-1; CDR3 DNA: TGTGCCAGCAGTGAATCGGAGTGGGACACAACGAACACTGAAGCTTTCTTT; CDR3 protein: CASSESEWDTTNTEAFF
J gene: TRBJ1-1; D gene: TRBD1; clone size: NA; V gene: TRBV29-1; CDR3 DNA: TGCAGCGTTGACCTGGACAGGCCCTTCATGAACACTGAAGCTTTCTTT; CDR3 protein: CSVDLDRPFMNTEAFF
J gene: TRBJ2-5; D gene: NA; clone size: NA; V gene: TRBV7-2; CDR3 DNA: TGTGCCAGCAGCTTAGGCCAGGGGAGGTGGGAGACCCAGTACTTC; CDR3 protein: CASSLGQGRWETQYF
J gene: TRBJ2-7; D gene: NA; clone size: NA; V gene: TRBV6-5; CDR3 DNA: TGTGCCAGCAGTTACAGGGATTACGAGCAGTACTTC; CDR3 protein: CASSYRDYEQYF
J gene: TRBJ2-1; D gene: TRBD2; clone size: NA; V gene: TRBV6-5; CDR3 DNA: TGTGCCAGCAGGCCCCGGACTAGGTCGAGTGAGCAGTTCTTC; CDR3 protein: CASRPRTRSSEQFF
J gene: TRBJ2-7; D gene: NA; clone size: NA; V gene: TRBV3-1/TRBV3-2; CDR3 DNA: TGTGCCAGCAGCTCCCCCCTTCGGTCGGGGGAGCAGTACTTC; CDR3 protein: CASSSPLRSGEQYF
J gene: TRBJ1-4; D gene: NA; clone size: once; V gene: TRBV5-1; CDR3 DNA: TGCGCCAGCAGCTCAGCCAGCCCTAATGAAAAACTGTTTTTT; CDR3 protein: CASSSASPNEKLFF
J gene: TRBJ1-2; D gene: NA; clone size: NA; V gene: TRBV12-3/TRBV12-4; CDR3 DNA: TGTGCCAGCAGCAGTGGACAGCGCTATGGCTACACCTTC; CDR3 protein: CASSSGQRYGYTF
J gene: TRBJ2-7; D gene: NA; clone size: NA; V gene: TRBV29-1; CDR3 DNA: TGCAGCGTTGAGAATCCAGGTTCCACCCCTACCTACGAGCAGTACTTC; CDR3 protein: CSVENPGSTPTYEQYF
J gene: TRBJ1-5; D gene: NA; clone size: NA; V gene: TRBV21-1; CDR3 DNA: TGTGCCAGCAGCCACAAGGGGGAGGGAAGCAATCAGCCCCAGCATTTT; CDR3 protein: CASSHKGEGSNQPQHF
J gene: TRBJ1-1; D gene: NA; clone size: once; V gene: TRBV6-6; CDR3 DNA: TGTGCCAGCAGTTACTTCCTTTCGACGGGGAACACTGAAGCTTTCTTT; CDR3 protein: CASSYFLSTGNTEAFF
J gene: TRBJ2-1; D gene: TRBD2; clone size: NA; V gene: TRBV7-8; CDR3 DNA: TGTGCCAGCAGCTTACTAGCGGGGGGGTACAATGAGCAGTTCTTC; CDR3 protein: CASSLLAGGYNEQFF
J gene: TRBJ1-2; D gene: TRBD1; clone size: once; V gene: TRBV7-2; CDR3 DNA: TGTGCCAGCAGCCCCAGGGGGGCTAACTATGGCTACACCTTC; CDR3 protein: CASSPRGANYGYTF
J gene: TRBJ2-3; D gene: TRBD1; clone size: NA; V gene: TRBV30; CDR3 DNA: TGTGCCTGGAGCGAGACAGGGGGAGATACGCAGTATTTT; CDR3 protein: CAWSETGGDTQYF
J gene: TRBJ2-7; D gene: NA; clone size: NA; V gene: TRBV12-3/TRBV12-4; CDR3 DNA: TGTGCCAGCAGCGTATCCTACGAGCAGTACTTC; CDR3 protein: CASSVSYEQYF
J gene: TRBJ1-4; D gene: TRBD1; clone size: NA; V gene: TRBV24-1; CDR3 DNA: TGTGCCACCAGACAGGGGAAAAGGGTTGAAAAACTGTTTTTT; CDR3 protein: CATRQGKRVEKLFF
J gene: TRBJ2-4; D gene: NA; clone size: NA; V gene: TRBV28; CDR3 DNA: TGTGCCAGCAGTTTATTGGGTGGAAACATTCAGTACTTC; CDR3 protein: CASSLLGGNIQYF
J gene: TRBJ1-2; D gene: NA; clone size: NA; V gene: TRBV7-2; CDR3 DNA: TGTGCCAGCAGCTTTCCGGGGCAGGGCTACACCTTC; CDR3 protein: CASSFPGQGYTF
J gene: TRBJ1-4; D gene: NA; clone size: NA; V gene: TRBV2; CDR3 DNA: TGTGCCAGCAGACGGGAGACGGCTGCAACTAATGAAAAACTGTTTTTT; CDR3 protein: CASRRETAATNEKLFF
J gene: TRBJ1-2; D gene: NA; clone size: NA; V gene: TRBV5-6; CDR3 DNA: TGTGCCAGCAGCTTGCAGCTTCTAACCCATAACTATGGCTACACCTTC; CDR3 protein: CASSLQLLTHNYGYTF
J gene: TRBJ1-5; D gene: NA; clone size: NA; V gene: TRBV5-1; CDR3 DNA: TGCGCCAGCAGCTTGGAATTCAATCAGCCCCAGCATTTT; CDR3 protein: CASSLEFNQPQHF
J gene: TRBJ1-5; D gene: NA; clone size: NA; V gene: TRBV30; CDR3 DNA: TGTGCCTGGAGTTTTGGAGGGAATCAGCCCCAGCATTTT; CDR3 protein: CAWSFGGNQPQHF
J gene: TRBJ2-3; D gene: TRBD2; clone size: NA; V gene: TRBV30; CDR3 DNA: TGTGCCGGAGACTCAGCGGGGGCTAGCACAGATACGCAGTATTTT; CDR3 protein: CAGDSAGASTDTQYF
J gene: TRBJ1-4; D gene: TRBD1; clone size: NA; V gene: TRBV18; CDR3 DNA: TGTGCCAGCTCACCAGGACAGGGATGGGAAGAAAAACTGTTTTTT; CDR3 protein: CASSPGQGWEEKLFF
J gene: TRBJ1-1; D gene: TRBD1; clone size: NA; V gene: TRBV5-4; CDR3 DNA: TGTGCCAGCAGCGCCGGGACAGGGCGTATTGAGGCTTTCTTT; CDR3 protein: CASSAGTGRIEAFF
J gene: TRBJ1-5; D gene: TRBD1; clone size: NA; V gene: TRBV5-1; CDR3 DNA: TGCGCCAGCGCCGCTCGGACAGGTCAGCCCCAGCATTTT; CDR3 protein: CASAARTGQPQHF
J gene: TRBJ2-5; D gene: NA; clone size: NA; V gene: TRBV20-1; CDR3 DNA: TGCAGTGCTAGAGAAAGAGAGACCCAGTACTTC; CDR3 protein: CSARERETQYF